This TCR beta chain was captured by sequencing in a study of PD-1 blockade in classical Hodgkin lymphoma. At the level of the study: Patients got intravenous nivolumab 3 mg/kg every 2 weeks. Study results and limitations: Newly diagnosed patients were reported to exhibit reduced baseline TCR diversity relative to healthy donors.

Germline trimming cut 3 bases from V and 2 bases from J; bases unmatched to any gene: 4. Germline V gene lookup returns CDR1 SGHVS and CDR2 FNYEAQ. CDR3 length: 16 residues. No patient escaped relapse after autologous stem cell transplantation, and brentuximab vedotin exposure varied. Sequencing used immunoSEQ multiplex PCR; TCRdb keeps in-frame clones, though not all of them. The table lists around 40,000 clones, over 55% of them singletons. As to this clone: The antigen is unknown.

The sequenced sample was peripheral blood mononuclear cells (PBMCs), obtained at baseline. The sequence derives from a human donor with classical Hodgkin lymphoma. The rearrangement joins TRBV7-6 to TRBJ2-2; 9 positions match TRBD2. The CDR3 DNA follows: TGTGCCAGCAGCTTGGCGGGGGGGACAAACACCGGGGAGCTGTTTTTT. It codes for CASSLAGGTNTGELFF.